The source of this TCR beta chain is a study of T cell changes during pregnancy in multiple sclerosis. There are 16 residues in the CDR3. Germline V gene sequence: CDR1 LNHDA, CDR2 SQIVND (reference sequence). The V gene end was trimmed by 10 bases and the J gene end by 0 bases; junction bases not matched to a gene: 11. Clones were sequenced by immunoSEQ multiplex PCR, and TCRdb holds only the in-frame ones, with some missing. The sample has 70,000 to 95,000 clones; 75% to 95% are singletons. This clonotype was obtained from a female donor with multiple sclerosis, enrolled in a pregnancy study. V usage is TRBV19 and J usage is TRBJ2-1, with TRBD2 matching over 8 bases. Source: CD4+ T cells from peripheral blood mononuclear cells, taken in the second trimester of pregnancy. As DNA, the CDR3 is TGTGCCACTAAAGACCGCGGGGGGAGCTCCTACAATGAGCAGTTCTTC. Translation gives CATKDRGGSSYNEQFF. The full variable domain, with the rest looked up from reference TRBV19 and TRBJ2-1, is DGGITQSPKYLFRKEGQNVTLSCEQNLNHDAMYWYRQDPGQGLRLIYYSQIVNDFQKGDIAEGYSVSREKKESFPLTVTSAQKNPTAFYLCATKDRGGSSYNEQFFGPGTRLTVL.